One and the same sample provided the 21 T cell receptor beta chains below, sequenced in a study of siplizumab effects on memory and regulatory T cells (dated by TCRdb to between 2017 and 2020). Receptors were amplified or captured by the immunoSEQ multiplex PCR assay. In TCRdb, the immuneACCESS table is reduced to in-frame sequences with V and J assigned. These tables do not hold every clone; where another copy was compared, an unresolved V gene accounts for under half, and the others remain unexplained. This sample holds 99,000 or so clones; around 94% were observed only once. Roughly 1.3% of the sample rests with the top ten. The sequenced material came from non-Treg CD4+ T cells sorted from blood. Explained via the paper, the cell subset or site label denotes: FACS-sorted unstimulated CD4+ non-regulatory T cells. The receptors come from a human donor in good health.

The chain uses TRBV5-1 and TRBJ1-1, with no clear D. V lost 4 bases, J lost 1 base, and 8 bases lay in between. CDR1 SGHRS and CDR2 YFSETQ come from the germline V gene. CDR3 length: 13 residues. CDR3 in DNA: TGCGCCAGCAGCGCCCTGCCGAACACTGAAGCTTTCTTT. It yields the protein CASSALPNTEAFF.

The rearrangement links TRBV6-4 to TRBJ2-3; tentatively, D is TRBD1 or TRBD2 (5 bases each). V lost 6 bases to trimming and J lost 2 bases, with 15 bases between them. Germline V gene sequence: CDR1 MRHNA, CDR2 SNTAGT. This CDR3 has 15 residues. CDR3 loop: CASRATRDHTDTQYF. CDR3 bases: TGTGCCAGCAGAGCCACCCGGGACCACACAGATACGCAGTATTTT.

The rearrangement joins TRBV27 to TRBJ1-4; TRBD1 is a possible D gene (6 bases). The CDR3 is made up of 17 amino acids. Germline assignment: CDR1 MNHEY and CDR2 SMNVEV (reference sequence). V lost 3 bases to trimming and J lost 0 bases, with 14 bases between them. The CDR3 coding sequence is TGTGCCAGCAGTTTCACAGGGAGGGCACCAACTAATGAAAAACTGTTTTTT. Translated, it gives CASSFTGRAPTNEKLFF.

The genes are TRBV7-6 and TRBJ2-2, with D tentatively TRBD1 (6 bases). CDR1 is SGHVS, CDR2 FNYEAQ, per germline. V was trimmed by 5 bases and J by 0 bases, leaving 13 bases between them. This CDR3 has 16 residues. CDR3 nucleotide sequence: TGTGCCAGCAGCACTAAGGACAGCCCGAACACCGGGGAGCTGTTTTTT. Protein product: CASSTKDSPNTGELFF.

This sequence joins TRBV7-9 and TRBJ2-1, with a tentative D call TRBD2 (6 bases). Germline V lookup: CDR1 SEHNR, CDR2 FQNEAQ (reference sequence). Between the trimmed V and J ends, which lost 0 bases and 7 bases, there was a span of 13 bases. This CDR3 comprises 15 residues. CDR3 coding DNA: TGTGCCAGCAGCTTAGCCCGCGGGACCTCAAATGAGCAGTTCTTC. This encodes CASSLARGTSNEQFF.

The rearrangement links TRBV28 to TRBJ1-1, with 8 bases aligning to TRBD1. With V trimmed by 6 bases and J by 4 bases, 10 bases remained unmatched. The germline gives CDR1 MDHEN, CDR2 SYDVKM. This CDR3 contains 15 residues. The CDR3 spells CASRPPQGASTEAFF. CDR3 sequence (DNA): TGTGCCAGCAGACCGCCGCAGGGGGCGAGCACTGAAGCTTTCTTT. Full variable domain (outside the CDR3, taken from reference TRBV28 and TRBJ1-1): DVKVTQSSRYLVKRTGEKVFLECVQDMDHENMFWYRQDPGLGLRLIYFSYDVKMKEKGDIPEGYSVSREKKERFSLILESASTNQTSMYLCASRPPQGASTEAFFGQGTRLTVV.

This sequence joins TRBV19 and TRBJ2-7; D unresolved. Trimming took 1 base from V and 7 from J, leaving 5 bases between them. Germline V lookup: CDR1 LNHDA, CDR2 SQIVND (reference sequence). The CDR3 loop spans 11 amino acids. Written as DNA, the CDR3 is TGTGCCAGTAGTATAGGGTGGGAGCAGTACTTC. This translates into CASSIGWEQYF.

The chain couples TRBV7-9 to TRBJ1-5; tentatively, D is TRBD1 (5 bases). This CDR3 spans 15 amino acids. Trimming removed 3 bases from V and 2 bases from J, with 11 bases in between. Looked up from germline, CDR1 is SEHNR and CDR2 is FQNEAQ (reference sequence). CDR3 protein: CASSFSRAGNQPQHF. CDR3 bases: TGTGCCAGCAGCTTTTCCAGGGCAGGCAATCAGCCCCAGCATTTT.

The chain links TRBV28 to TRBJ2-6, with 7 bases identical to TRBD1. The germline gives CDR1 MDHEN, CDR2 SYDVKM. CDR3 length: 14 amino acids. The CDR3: CATYRGSGANVLTF. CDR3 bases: TGTGCGACCTACAGGGGCTCTGGGGCCAACGTCCTGACTTTC.

Written as DNA, the CDR3 is TGCGCCAGCAGCTTGCGGAACTATGGCTACACCTTC. Its protein is CASSLRNYGYTF. The chain has TRBV5-1 and TRBJ1-2, with D unclear. Germline V gene sequence: CDR1 SGHRS, CDR2 YFSETQ. This CDR3 contains 12 residues. V lost 1 base and J lost 2, with 3 bases in between. Using reference TRBV5-1 and TRBJ1-2 for the parts outside the CDR3, the full variable domain is KAGVTQTPRYLIKTRGQQVTLSCSPISGHRSVSWYQQTPGQGLQFLFEYFSETQRNKGNFPGRFSGRQFSNSRSEMNVSTLELGDSALYLCASSLRNYGYTFGSGTRLTVV.

Here the CDR3 reads CASSSPGTRTYEQYF. CDR3 bases: TGTGCCAGCAGTTCCCCCGGGACAAGGACCTACGAGCAGTACTTC. The rearrangement links TRBV6-5 to TRBJ2-7, with D tentatively TRBD1 (6 bases). Germline V gene sequence: CDR1 MNHEY, CDR2 SVGAGI. CDR3 size: 15 residues. V was shortened by 4 bases and J by 2 bases, with 15 bases between the two germline ends.

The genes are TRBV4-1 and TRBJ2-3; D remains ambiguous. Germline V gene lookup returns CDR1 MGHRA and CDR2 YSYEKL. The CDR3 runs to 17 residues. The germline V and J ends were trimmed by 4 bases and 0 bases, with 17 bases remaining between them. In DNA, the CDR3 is TGCGCCAGCAGCCCCCCTTCCCGTCCCTCTAGCACAGATACGCAGTATTTT. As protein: CASSPPSRPSSTDTQYF.

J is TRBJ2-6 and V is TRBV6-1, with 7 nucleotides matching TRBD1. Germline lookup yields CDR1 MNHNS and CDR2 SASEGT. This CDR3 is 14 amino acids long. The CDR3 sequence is CLTFTGVGANVLTF. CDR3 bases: TGTTTAACTTTCACAGGGGTTGGGGCCAACGTCCTGACTTTC.

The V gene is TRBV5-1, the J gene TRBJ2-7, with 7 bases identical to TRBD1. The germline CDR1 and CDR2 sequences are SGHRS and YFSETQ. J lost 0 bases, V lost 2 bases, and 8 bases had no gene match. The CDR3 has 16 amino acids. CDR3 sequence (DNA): TGCGCCAGCAGCTTCAATTCGGGACAGAACTCCTACGAGCAGTACTTC. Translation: CASSFNSGQNSYEQYF.

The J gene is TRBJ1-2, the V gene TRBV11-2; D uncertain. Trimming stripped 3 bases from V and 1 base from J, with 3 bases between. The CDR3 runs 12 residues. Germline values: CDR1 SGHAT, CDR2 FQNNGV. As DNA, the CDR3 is TGTGCCAGCAGCTTTCATAACTATGGCTACACCTTC. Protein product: CASSFHNYGYTF.

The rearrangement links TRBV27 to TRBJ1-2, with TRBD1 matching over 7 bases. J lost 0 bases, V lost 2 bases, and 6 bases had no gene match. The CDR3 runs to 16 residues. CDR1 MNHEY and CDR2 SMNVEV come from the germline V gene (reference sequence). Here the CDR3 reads CASSLSGGQTNYGYTF. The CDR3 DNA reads TGTGCCAGCAGTTTAAGTGGGGGACAGACTAACTATGGCTACACCTTC.

This CDR3 is CSVRQGHTEAFF. The CDR3 DNA sequence: TGCAGCGTTCGACAGGGGCACACTGAAGCTTTCTTT. The chain joins TRBV29-1 to TRBJ1-1, with 8 positions matching TRBD1. The CDR3 covers 12 residues. Germline V gene lookup returns CDR1 SQVTM and CDR2 ANQGSEA. V gave up 5 bases and J gave up 3 bases; unmatched junction bases: 2. Full variable domain (remainder filled in from reference TRBV29-1 and TRBJ1-1): SAVISQKPSRDICQRGTSLTIQCQVDSQVTMMFWYRQQPGQSLTLIATANQGSEATYESGFVIDKFPISRPNLTFSTLTVSNMSPEDSSIYLCSVRQGHTEAFFGQGTRLTVV.

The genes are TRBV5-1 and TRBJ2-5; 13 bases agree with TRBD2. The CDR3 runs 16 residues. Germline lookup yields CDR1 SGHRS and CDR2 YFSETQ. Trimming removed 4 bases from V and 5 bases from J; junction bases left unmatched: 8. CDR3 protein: CASSRTSGRLAETQYF. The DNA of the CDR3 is TGCGCCAGCAGCCGGACTAGCGGGAGACTAGCGGAGACCCAGTACTTC. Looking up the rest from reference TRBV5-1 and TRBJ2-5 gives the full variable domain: KAGVTQTPRYLIKTRGQQVTLSCSPISGHRSVSWYQQTPGQGLQFLFEYFSETQRNKGNFPGRFSGRQFSNSRSEMNVSTLELGDSALYLCASSRTSGRLAETQYFGPGTRLLVL.

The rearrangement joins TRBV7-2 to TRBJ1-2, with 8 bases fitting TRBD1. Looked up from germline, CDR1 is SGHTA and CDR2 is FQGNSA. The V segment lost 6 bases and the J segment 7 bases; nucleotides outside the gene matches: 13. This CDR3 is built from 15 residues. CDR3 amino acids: CASSSYGRGRVGYTF. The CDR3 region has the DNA TGTGCCAGCAGTTCCTACGGCAGGGGGCGGGTTGGCTACACCTTC.

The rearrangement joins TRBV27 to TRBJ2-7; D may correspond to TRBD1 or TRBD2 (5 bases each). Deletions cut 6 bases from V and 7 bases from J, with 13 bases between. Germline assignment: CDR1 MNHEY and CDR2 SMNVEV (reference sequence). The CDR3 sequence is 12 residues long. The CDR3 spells CASRRGPGEQYF. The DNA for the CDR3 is TGTGCCAGCAGAAGGGGACCGGGAGAGCAGTACTTC.

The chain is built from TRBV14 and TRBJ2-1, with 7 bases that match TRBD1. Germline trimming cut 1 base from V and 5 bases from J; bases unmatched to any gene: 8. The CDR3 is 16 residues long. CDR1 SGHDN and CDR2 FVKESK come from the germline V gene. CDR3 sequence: CASSQAGGVADNEQFF. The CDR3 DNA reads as TGTGCCAGCAGCCAAGCAGGGGGAGTGGCCGACAATGAGCAGTTCTTC.